The 9 T cell receptor beta chains given below trace back to one sample, sequenced in a study of T cell changes during pregnancy in multiple sclerosis. TCRdb's copy holds only in-frame clones and misses some; the assay was immunoSEQ multiplex PCR. The sample lists around 56,000 clones, roughly nine tenths occurring once. The material sequenced was CD4+ T cells from peripheral blood mononuclear cells, taken in the third trimester of pregnancy. The receptors come from a female donor with multiple sclerosis, enrolled in a pregnancy study.

This sequence joins TRBV29-1 and TRBJ1-2; maybe TRBD1 (6 bases). V was clipped by 8 bases and J by 4 bases, with 17 bases between them. CDR1 is SQVTM and CDR2 is ANQGSEA in the germline V gene. This CDR3 comprises 13 residues. The CDR3 here is CSSRITGSYGYTF. The CDR3 DNA follows: TGCAGCTCCAGAATTACAGGGAGCTATGGCTACACCTTC.

This chain joins TRBV10-3 and TRBJ2-2; 14 bases are a match to TRBD2. V dropped 4 bases and J dropped 5; count of bases not matched to a gene: 6. The CDR3 is 17 amino acids. Germline loops: CDR1 ENHRY, CDR2 SYGVKD. The CDR3 reads CAISGSGLAGVTGELFF. CDR3 DNA: TGTGCCATCAGTGGCTCGGGACTAGCGGGAGTAACCGGGGAGCTGTTTTTT.

The chain joins TRBV9 to TRBJ1-1; D gene unclear. Germline V lookup: CDR1 SGDLS, CDR2 YYNGEE. Trimming removed 9 bases from V and 0 bases from J, with 12 bases in between. This CDR3 spans 13 amino acids. CDR3 sequence reads: CATSEGLNTEAFF. The CDR3 bases are TGTGCCACCTCAGAGGGCCTGAACACTGAAGCTTTCTTT.

There are a few counts of this clone. The chain employs TRBV19 and TRBJ1-2, with D unresolved. The V gene's germline CDR1 is LNHDA and CDR2 SQIVND (reference sequence). V lost 4 bases, J lost 0 bases, and 15 bases lay in between. CDR3 length: 16 amino acids. The CDR3 loop reads CASSTPKWRANYGYTF. CDR3 coding DNA: TGTGCCAGTAGTACCCCCAAGTGGAGAGCTAACTATGGCTACACCTTC.

The chain combines TRBV19 with TRBJ2-5, with D maybe TRBD1 (5 bases). The CDR3 is made up of 16 amino acids. Germline V gene lookup returns CDR1 LNHDA and CDR2 SQIVND (reference sequence). Trimming left V 0 bases short and J 5 bases short, with 16 bases between. CDR3 protein: CASSIETGVMGETQYF. The CDR3 bases are TGTGCCAGTAGTATAGAAACAGGAGTCATGGGGGAGACCCAGTACTTC.

The V and J genes are TRBV4-3 and TRBJ1-6; D possibly corresponds to TRBD1 (6 bases). Between the trimmed V and J ends, which lost 0 bases and 1 base, there was a span of 16 bases. CDR1 LGHNA and CDR2 YSLEER come from the germline V gene. The CDR3 length is 19 residues. The CDR3 DNA follows: TGCGCCAGCAGCCAAGATCTTATGGGGGCCAGGTCCTATAATTCACCCCTCCACTTT. This codes for CASSQDLMGARSYNSPLHF.

The chain combines TRBV7-6 with TRBJ2-2, with TRBD1 matching 7 bases. J lost 2 bases, V lost 1 base, and 4 bases had no gene match. The CDR3 covers 16 residues. The V gene's germline CDR1 is SGHVS and CDR2 FNYEAQ. In nucleotides, the CDR3 is TGTGCCAGCAGCTTAGGGCAGGGGGTAAACACCGGGGAGCTGTTTTTT. It specifies CASSLGQGVNTGELFF.

The chain employs TRBV5-1 and TRBJ1-1; D gene unclear. The CDR3 totals 14 residues. Germline values: CDR1 SGHRS, CDR2 YFSETQ. V lost 4 bases to trimming and J lost 1 base, with 11 bases between them. CDR3 amino acids: CASSRNSQNTEAFF. The CDR3 DNA sequence: TGCGCCAGCAGCAGGAACAGCCAGAACACTGAAGCTTTCTTT.

This clone was seen a handful of times. This chain links TRBV29-1 with TRBJ1-2; TRBD1 agrees at 7 bases. CDR3 length: 11 amino acids. Germline lookup yields CDR1 SQVTM and CDR2 ANQGSEA. After removal of 1 base from V and 7 bases from J, the junction contained 0 bases not matched to a gene. The CDR3, as DNA: TGCAGCGTTGAAGCAGGGGGTGGCTACACCTTC. Encoded protein: CSVEAGGGYTF.